These 26 T cell receptor beta chains were sequenced from one sample in a study of blood T cell repertoires in COVID-19. Profiled with immunoSEQ multiplex PCR; TCRdb holds only in-frame clones, not every one. The repertoire holds over 60,000 clones, with approximately 85% as singletons. The specimen was peripheral blood. The receptors here all came from a woman aged 80 or older with active or convalescent COVID-19.

The chain employs TRBV7-2 and TRBJ2-3; D possibly corresponds to TRBD2 (5 bases). Germline CDR1 reads SGHTA; CDR2 reads FQGNSA. V was pared by 5 bases and J by 4 bases, with 13 bases between. This CDR3 region has 14 residues. The CDR3: CASSPGPGSDTQYF. The CDR3 coding sequence is TGTGCCAGCAGCCCCGGCCCGGGGTCAGATACGCAGTATTTT.

V usage is TRBV7-2 and J usage is TRBJ2-7, with 7 bases matching TRBD2. The CDR3 consists of 15 residues. V shed 2 bases, J shed 4 bases, and the junction held 8 bases outside the gene matches. Germline CDR1 is SGHTA and CDR2 is FQGNSA. CDR3 in DNA: TGTGCCAGCAGCTTAAAAACGGGGGGAGAATACGAGCAGTACTTC. As protein: CASSLKTGGEYEQYF.

The genes are TRBV13 and TRBJ1-5, with TRBD1 matching 8 bases. The CDR3 is made up of 16 amino acids. Germline V gene data show CDR1 as PRHDT and CDR2 as FYEKMQ (reference sequence). Losses at the gene ends were 4 bases for V and 0 bases for J; bases not matched to a gene: 5. CDR3 DNA: TGTGCCAGCAGCTCCTACGACAGGGGTAGCAATCAGCCCCAGCATTTT. It encodes CASSSYDRGSNQPQHF.

CDR3 loop: CASSFSSGGEWEQFF. CDR3 coding DNA: TGTGCCAGCAGCTTCTCTAGCGGGGGGGAGTGGGAGCAGTTCTTC. V gene TRBV7-2 combines with J gene TRBJ2-1; 12 nucleotides agree with TRBD2. Trimming removed 3 bases from V and 10 bases from J; junction bases left unmatched: 7. Germline values: CDR1 SGHTA, CDR2 FQGNSA. The CDR3 runs to 15 residues.

The DNA of the CDR3 is TGCGCCAGCAGCCCCGACAGAGAGAACACCGGGGAGCTGTTTTTT. This encodes CASSPDRENTGELFF. The gene calls are TRBV10-1 and TRBJ2-2; D is possibly TRBD1 (5 bases). Germline-derived CDR1 and CDR2 are WNHNN and SYGVQD (reference sequence). The CDR3 contains 15 residues. Trimming shortened V by 6 bases and J by 1 base, and 12 bases separated the two germline ends.

The V call is TRBV4-1, the J call TRBJ1-5; TRBD1 aligns across 9 bases. The CDR3 consists of 16 residues. Germline CDR1 MGHRA, CDR2 YSYEKL. The V segment lost 3 bases and the J segment 0 bases; nucleotides outside the gene matches: 3. CDR3 sequence (DNA): TGCGCCAGCAGCCAGGGGACAGGGCATAGCAATCAGCCCCAGCATTTT. It encodes CASSQGTGHSNQPQHF.

The chain has TRBV5-1 and TRBJ2-3; D gene unclear. There are 14 residues in the CDR3. Germline CDR1 is SGHRS and CDR2 is YFSETQ. V lost 0 bases and J lost 3, with 8 bases in between. The CDR3: CASSLGLETDTQYF. The CDR3 DNA reads as TGCGCCAGCAGCTTGGGGCTAGAGACAGATACGCAGTATTTT.

The chain recombines TRBV7-2 with TRBJ2-1, with 7 bases that match TRBD2. Germline CDR1 is SGHTA and CDR2 is FQGNSA. V shed 7 bases, J shed 9 bases, and the junction held 12 bases outside the gene matches. The CDR3 covers 14 residues. This CDR3 is CASTTHSSGPEQFF. The CDR3 DNA sequence: TGTGCCAGCACCACCCACTCTAGCGGCCCTGAGCAGTTCTTC.

The chain employs TRBV12-5 and TRBJ2-1; possibly TRBD2 for D (6 bases). The V gene's germline CDR1 is LGHNT and CDR2 FRNRAP. This CDR3 has 19 residues. Trimming took 5 bases from V and 0 from J, leaving 23 bases between them. The CDR3 coding sequence is TGTGCTAGTGGTCCATATTCCGGGACTCTTACTACCTCCTACAATGAGCAGTTCTTC. Protein product: CASGPYSGTLTTSYNEQFF.

This clone occurred a few times. This chain connects TRBV27 to TRBJ1-2; tentative D call: TRBD1 (6 bases). Trimming stripped 3 bases from V and 1 base from J, with 6 bases between. The germline CDR1 and CDR2 sequences are MNHEY and SMNVEV (reference sequence). The CDR3 extends over 13 amino acids. CDR3 in amino acids: CASSFRGNYGYTF. The CDR3 bases are TGTGCCAGCAGTTTCAGGGGTAACTATGGCTACACCTTC.

V usage is TRBV5-1 and J usage is TRBJ2-5; TRBD2 is a possible D gene (7 bases). Germline CDR1 is SGHRS and CDR2 is YFSETQ. This CDR3 is built from 14 residues. The V end was cut by 0 bases, the J end by 4 bases, with 10 bases between. The CDR3 DNA is TGCGCCAGCAGCTTGGGGGGGGGCGTAGAGACCCAGTACTTC. Amino acid sequence: CASSLGGGVETQYF.

The CDR3 region is CASSQVSRYNEQFF. CDR3 nucleotide sequence: TGTGCCAGCAGCCAAGTATCCCGCTACAATGAGCAGTTCTTC. J is TRBJ2-1 and V is TRBV3-1 (or the pseudogene TRBV3-2), with no clear D. V lost 1 base and J 3 bases, leaving 7 bases between the germline ends. This CDR3 has 14 amino acids. Germline lookup yields CDR1 LGHDT and CDR2 YNNKEL (reference sequence).

J is TRBJ1-1 and V is TRBV28; D is uncertain. The germline CDR1 and CDR2 sequences are MDHEN and SYDVKM. Trimming removed 2 bases from V and 0 bases from J, with 13 bases in between. The CDR3 is 16 amino acids. CDR3 region: CASSLVSFVMNTEAFF. As DNA, the CDR3 is TGTGCCAGCAGTTTAGTCAGTTTCGTAATGAACACTGAAGCTTTCTTT.

This clone has just one count. The gene calls are TRBV5-1 and TRBJ2-2; D is perhaps TRBD1 (5 bases). The germline V gene has CDR1 SGHRS and CDR2 YFSETQ. Trimming took 5 bases from V and 2 from J, leaving 10 bases between them. The CDR3 has 14 residues. In DNA, the CDR3 is TGCGCCAGCAGAGGGGCTTCCAACACCGGGGAGCTGTTTTTT. It codes for CASRGASNTGELFF.

The CDR3 DNA is TGTGCCAGCAGCGCTGGGGGGGCGGGGTCCTACGAGCAGTACTTC. It specifies CASSAGGAGSYEQYF. This rearrangement joins TRBV6-2 or TRBV6-3 to TRBJ2-7, with D possibly matching TRBD2 (7 bases). CDR3 size: 15 residues. Deletions cut 6 bases from V and 1 base from J, with 16 bases between. CDR1 and CDR2 (germline): MNHEY, SVGEGT.

The chain is built from TRBV25-1 and TRBJ1-1; maybe TRBD1 (6 bases). CDR3 length: 14 residues. The germline V gene encodes CDR1 MGHDK and CDR2 SYGVNS. V was shortened by 6 bases and J by 1 base, with 12 bases between the two germline ends. The CDR3 here is CASRVGGPNTEAFF. In nucleotides, the CDR3 is TGTGCCAGCAGGGTCGGGGGGCCGAACACTGAAGCTTTCTTT. The full variable domain, with the rest looked up from reference TRBV25-1 and TRBJ1-1, is EADIYQTPRYLVIGTGKKITLECSQTMGHDKMYWYQQDPGMELHLIHYSYGVNSTEKGDLSSESTVSRIRTEHFPLTLESARPSHTSQYLCASRVGGPNTEAFFGQGTRLTVV.

The chain employs TRBV27 and TRBJ1-2, with D possibly matching TRBD1 (6 bases). Germline V CDR1 and CDR2: MNHEY, SMNVEV (reference sequence). The CDR3 contains 14 residues. Trimming took 6 bases from V and 7 from J, leaving 18 bases between them. The CDR3 DNA reads as TGTGCCAGCAGCCCCTCAGGGGCGATTCCTGGCTACACCTTC. Residues: CASSPSGAIPGYTF.

This clone was counted only a few times. This chain links TRBV4-3 with TRBJ2-1, with 10 bases fitting TRBD2. Germline loops: CDR1 LGHNA, CDR2 YSLEER. The CDR3 totals 15 residues. Trimming at V came to 2 bases and at J to 7 bases, leaving 5 bases not matched to a gene. The CDR3 reads CASSQSLAGVNEQFF. The CDR3 DNA reads as TGCGCCAGCAGCCAAAGCCTAGCGGGGGTAAATGAGCAGTTCTTC.

The genes are TRBV4-1 and TRBJ2-4; D might be TRBD2 (6 bases). The ends were cut back, 4 bases at V and 1 base at J, with 11 bases in the middle. The CDR3 has 15 amino acids. The V gene's germline CDR1 is MGHRA and CDR2 YSYEKL. The CDR3 DNA reads TGCGCCAGCAGCCCCCTGGAGGGGGCCAAAAACATTCAGTACTTC. This translates into CASSPLEGAKNIQYF.

The chain carries TRBV18 and TRBJ2-7; 10 nucleotides match TRBD1. The CDR3 contains 13 residues. CDR1 is KGHSH and CDR2 is LQKENI in the germline V gene. Unmatched junction bases numbered 2, after V lost 4 bases and J lost 5 bases. The DNA of the CDR3 is TGTGCCAGCTCACGAGGGACAGGGGACGAGCAGTACTTC. Encoded protein: CASSRGTGDEQYF. Full variable domain (missing parts from reference TRBV18 and TRBJ2-7): NAGVMQNPRHLVRRRGQEARLRCSPMKGHSHVYWYRQLPEEGLKFMVYLQKENIIDESGMPKERFSAEFPKEGPSILRIQQVVRGDSAAYFCASSRGTGDEQYFGPGTRLTVT.

The chain joins TRBV4-1 to TRBJ2-7; D might be TRBD1 (5 bases). The V end was cut by 1 base, the J end by 0 bases, with 7 bases between. Germline CDR1 is MGHRA and CDR2 is YSYEKL. The CDR3 runs 14 residues. This CDR3 is CASSQGQYSYEQYF. CDR3 nucleotides: TGCGCCAGCAGCCAAGGACAGTACTCCTACGAGCAGTACTTC.

In its sample, this clone was seen a few times. The chain employs TRBV5-4 and TRBJ2-2, with a tentative D call TRBD1 (6 bases). Germline V CDR1 and CDR2: SGHNT, YYREEE (reference sequence). This CDR3 is 14 amino acids long. With 4 bases removed from V and 8 bases from J, the gap between germline ends came to 15 bases. For the CDR3, the DNA is TGTGCCAGCAGCCGCGCGAGGACAGCGGGGGAGCTGTTTTTT. Its translation: CASSRARTAGELFF.

The V call is TRBV4-3, the J call TRBJ1-4; D might be TRBD1 (6 bases). Germline assignment: CDR1 LGHNA and CDR2 YSLEER. The CDR3 is 14 amino acids. V was shortened by 4 bases and J by 4 bases, with 10 bases between the two germline ends. CDR3 protein: CASSLTGLNEKLFF. The CDR3 coding sequence is TGCGCCAGCAGCCTTACAGGGCTTAATGAAAAACTGTTTTTT.

The rearrangement joins TRBV5-1 to TRBJ2-5; 7 nucleotides align to TRBD1. The CDR3 consists of 13 residues. The J segment lost 4 bases and the V segment lost 4 bases, leaving 4 bases of the junction unmatched. CDR1 and CDR2 from the germline V gene are SGHRS and YFSETQ. CDR3 bases: TGCGCCAGCAGCGGGGACAGCCTAGAGACCCAGTACTTC. Residues: CASSGDSLETQYF.

The chain joins TRBV7-2 to TRBJ2-7, with TRBD2 as a possible D gene (6 bases). V lost 0 bases and J 0 bases, leaving 15 bases between the germline ends. The germline V gene has CDR1 SGHTA and CDR2 FQGNSA. The CDR3 is made up of 17 amino acids. The chain's CDR3 is CASSLAPGLPSSYEQYF. The CDR3 bases are TGTGCCAGCAGCTTAGCCCCGGGACTTCCGAGCTCCTACGAGCAGTACTTC.

The genes are TRBV15 and TRBJ2-7; D is possibly TRBD2 (6 bases). Germline V lookup: CDR1 LNHNV, CDR2 YYDKDF (reference sequence). The CDR3 loop spans 16 amino acids. Trimming stripped 1 base from V and 4 bases from J, with 17 bases between. CDR3 protein: CATSRGGDLWGYEQYF. For the CDR3, the DNA is TGTGCCACCAGCAGAGGAGGGGACTTATGGGGGTACGAGCAGTACTTC. The full variable domain, rest sourced from reference TRBV15 and TRBJ2-7, is DAMVIQNPRYQVTQFGKPVTLSCSQTLNHNVMYWYQQKSSQAPKLLFHYYDKDFNNEADTPDNFQSRRPNTSFCFLDIRSPGLGDTAMYLCATSRGGDLWGYEQYFGPGTRLTVT.